The source of this T cell receptor (beta chain) is a study of CD8 T cells in ankylosing spondylitis. Study-wide results and caveats: The authors reported significant enrichment of disease-linked clones in matched ankylosing spondylitis synovial fluid. What seemed typical of ankylosing spondylitis blood was a TCR beta motif built from about 8 highly homologous variants.

This clonotype was seen ten or more times. Antigen specificity is unknown. V was clipped by 0 bases and J by 4 bases, with 15 bases between them. This CDR3 is 16 amino acids long. Per germline, CDR1 MNHEY and CDR2 SVGEGT. The authors made TCR beta libraries by quantitative 5'-RACE with molecular barcodes. TCRdb called the 5' RACE reads again in MiXCR, with one record for every CDR3 protein. This table has some 130,000 distinct CDR3 sequences, about 6.7% appearing once. Material for sequencing was blood, either unsorted or a sorted T cell fraction (not recorded which). This chain links TRBV6-2 or TRBV6-3 with TRBJ1-1, with D possibly being TRBD1 (5 bases). This TCR came from a female donor with ankylosing spondylitis or in good health (not recorded which). For the CDR3, the DNA is TGTGCCAGCAGTTACTCCGGGCGGCTGAGGGGCACTGAAGCTTTCTTT. It is translated as CASSYSGRLRGTEAFF.